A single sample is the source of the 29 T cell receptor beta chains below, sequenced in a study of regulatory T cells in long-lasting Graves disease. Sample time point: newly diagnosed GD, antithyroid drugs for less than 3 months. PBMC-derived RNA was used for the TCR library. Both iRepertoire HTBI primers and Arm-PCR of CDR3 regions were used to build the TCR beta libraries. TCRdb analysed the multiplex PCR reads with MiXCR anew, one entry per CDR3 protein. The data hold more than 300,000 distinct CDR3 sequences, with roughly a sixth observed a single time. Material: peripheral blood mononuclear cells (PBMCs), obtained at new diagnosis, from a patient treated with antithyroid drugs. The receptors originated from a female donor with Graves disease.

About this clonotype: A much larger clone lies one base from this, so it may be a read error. In DNA form, the CDR3 reads TGTGCCGCCAGTGACGGGTTGGGAGTAAATGAAAAACTGTTTTTT. As protein: CAASDGLGVNEKLFF. The chain employs TRBV24-1 and TRBJ1-4; D call uncertain. CDR3 size: 15 residues. Germline V lookup: CDR1 KGHDR, CDR2 SFDVKD.

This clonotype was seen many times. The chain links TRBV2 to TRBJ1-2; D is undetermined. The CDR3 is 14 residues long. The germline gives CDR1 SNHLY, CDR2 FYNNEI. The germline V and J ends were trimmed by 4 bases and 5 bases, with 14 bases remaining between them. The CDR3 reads CASSAPDQRYGYTF. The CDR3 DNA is TGTGCCAGCAGTGCGCCGGACCAGAGGTATGGCTACACCTTC. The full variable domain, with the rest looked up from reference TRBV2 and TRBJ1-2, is EPEVTQTPSHQVTQMGQEVILRCVPISNHLYFYWYRQILGQKVEFLVSFYNNEISEKSEIFDDQFSVERPDGSNFTLKIRSTKLEDSAMYFCASSAPDQRYGYTFGSGTRLTVV.

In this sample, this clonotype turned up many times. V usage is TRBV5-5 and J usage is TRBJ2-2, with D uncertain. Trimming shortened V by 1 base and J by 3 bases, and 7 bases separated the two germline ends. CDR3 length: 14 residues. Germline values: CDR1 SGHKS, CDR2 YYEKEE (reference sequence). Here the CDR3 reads CASSLKGYTGELFF. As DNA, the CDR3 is TGTGCCAGCAGCTTGAAGGGCTACACCGGGGAGCTGTTTTTT.

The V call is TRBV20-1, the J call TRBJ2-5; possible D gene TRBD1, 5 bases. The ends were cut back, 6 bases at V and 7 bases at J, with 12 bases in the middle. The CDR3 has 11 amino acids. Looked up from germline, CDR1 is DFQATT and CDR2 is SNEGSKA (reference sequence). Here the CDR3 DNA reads TGCAGTGCAACCTCGCAGGGGACCCAGTACTTC. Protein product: CSATSQGTQYF.

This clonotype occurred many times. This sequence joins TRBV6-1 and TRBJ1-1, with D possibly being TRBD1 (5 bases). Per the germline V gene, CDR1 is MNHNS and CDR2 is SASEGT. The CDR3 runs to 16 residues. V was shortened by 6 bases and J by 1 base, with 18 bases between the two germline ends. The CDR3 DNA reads TGTGCCAGCAGCGCTATTTTGGGACCTAAGAACACTGAAGCTTTCTTT. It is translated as CASSAILGPKNTEAFF.

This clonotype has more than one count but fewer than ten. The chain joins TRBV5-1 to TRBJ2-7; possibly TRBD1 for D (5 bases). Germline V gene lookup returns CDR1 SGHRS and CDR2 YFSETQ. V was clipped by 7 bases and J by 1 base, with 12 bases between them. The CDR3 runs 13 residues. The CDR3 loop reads CASASGYSYEQYF. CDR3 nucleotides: TGCGCCAGCGCCTCAGGGTATTCCTACGAGCAGTACTTC.

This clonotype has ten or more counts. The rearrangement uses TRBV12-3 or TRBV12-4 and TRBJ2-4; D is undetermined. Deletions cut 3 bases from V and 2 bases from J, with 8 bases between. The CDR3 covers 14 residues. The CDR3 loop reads CASSFGTSKNIQYF. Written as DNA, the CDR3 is TGTGCCAGCAGTTTCGGCACCTCCAAAAACATTCAGTACTTC.

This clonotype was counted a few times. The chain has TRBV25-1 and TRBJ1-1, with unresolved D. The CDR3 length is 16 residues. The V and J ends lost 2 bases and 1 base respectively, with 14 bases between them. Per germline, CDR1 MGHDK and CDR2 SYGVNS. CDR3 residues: CASSETLLGSNTEAFF. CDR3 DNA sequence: TGTGCCAGCAGTGAAACACTATTAGGTTCGAACACTGAAGCTTTCTTT.

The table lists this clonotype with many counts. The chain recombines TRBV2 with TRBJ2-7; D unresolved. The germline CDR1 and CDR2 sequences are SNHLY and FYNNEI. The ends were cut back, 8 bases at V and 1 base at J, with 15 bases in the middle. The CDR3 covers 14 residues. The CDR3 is CASEGFPSSYEQYF. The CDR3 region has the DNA TGTGCCAGCGAAGGGTTCCCTTCGTCCTACGAGCAGTACTTC.

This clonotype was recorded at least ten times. In DNA, the CDR3 is TGTGCCACGACAAACGGACACTATGGCTACACCTTC. Protein sequence: CATTNGHYGYTF. This sequence joins TRBV12-3 or TRBV12-4 and TRBJ1-2, with unresolved D. CDR3 length equals 12 residues. With 10 bases removed from V and 3 bases from J, the gap between germline ends came to 12 bases.

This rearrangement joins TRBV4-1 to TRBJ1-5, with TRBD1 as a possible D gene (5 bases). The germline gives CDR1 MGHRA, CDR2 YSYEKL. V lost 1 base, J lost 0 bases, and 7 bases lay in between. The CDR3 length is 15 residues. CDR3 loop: CASSQVGDSNQPQHF. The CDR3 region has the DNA TGCGCCAGCAGCCAAGTGGGGGATAGCAATCAGCCCCAGCATTTT.

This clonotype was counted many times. The CDR3 DNA reads TGTGCCTGGAGTGTACCGATCGCGGGCCCAGATACGCAGTATTTT. As protein: CAWSVPIAGPDTQYF. The chain employs TRBV30 and TRBJ2-3, with D possibly TRBD2 on 5 matching bases. V was shortened by 0 bases and J by 4 bases, with 14 bases between the two germline ends. This CDR3 has 15 amino acids. The germline V gene has CDR1 GTSNPN and CDR2 SVGIG (reference sequence).

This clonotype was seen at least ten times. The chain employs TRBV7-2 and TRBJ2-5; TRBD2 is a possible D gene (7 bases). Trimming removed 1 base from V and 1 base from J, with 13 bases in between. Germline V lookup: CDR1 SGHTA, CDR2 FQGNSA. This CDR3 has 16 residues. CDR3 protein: CASSLGPGEGQETQYF. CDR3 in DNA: TGTGCCAGCAGCTTAGGCCCAGGGGAGGGCCAAGAGACCCAGTACTTC.

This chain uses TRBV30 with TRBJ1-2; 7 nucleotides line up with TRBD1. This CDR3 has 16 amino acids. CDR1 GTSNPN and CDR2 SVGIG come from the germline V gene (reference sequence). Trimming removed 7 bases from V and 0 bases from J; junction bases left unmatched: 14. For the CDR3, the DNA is TGTGCCTCTACACCACAGGGGAAGGGGGCTAACTATGGCTACACCTTC. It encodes CASTPQGKGANYGYTF.

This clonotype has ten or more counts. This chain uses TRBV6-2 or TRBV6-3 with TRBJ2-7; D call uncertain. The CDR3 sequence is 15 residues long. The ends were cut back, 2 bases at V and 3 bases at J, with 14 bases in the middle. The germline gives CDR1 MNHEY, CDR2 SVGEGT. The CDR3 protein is CASSYRSSPGYEQYF. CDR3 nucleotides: TGTGCCAGCAGTTACCGAAGTAGCCCTGGCTACGAGCAGTACTTC.

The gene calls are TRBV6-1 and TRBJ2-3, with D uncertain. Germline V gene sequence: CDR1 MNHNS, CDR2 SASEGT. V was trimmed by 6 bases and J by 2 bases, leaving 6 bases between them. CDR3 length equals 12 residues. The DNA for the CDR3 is TGTGCCAGCAGAACTATCACAGATACGCAGTATTTT. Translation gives CASRTITDTQYF.

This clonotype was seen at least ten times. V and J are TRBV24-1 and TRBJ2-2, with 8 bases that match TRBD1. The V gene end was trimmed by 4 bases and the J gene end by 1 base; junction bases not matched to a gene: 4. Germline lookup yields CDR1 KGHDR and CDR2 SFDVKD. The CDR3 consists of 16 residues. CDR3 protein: CATSDRGQGNTGELFF. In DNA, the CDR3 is TGTGCCACCAGTGACCGCGGACAGGGGAACACCGGGGAGCTGTTTTTT.

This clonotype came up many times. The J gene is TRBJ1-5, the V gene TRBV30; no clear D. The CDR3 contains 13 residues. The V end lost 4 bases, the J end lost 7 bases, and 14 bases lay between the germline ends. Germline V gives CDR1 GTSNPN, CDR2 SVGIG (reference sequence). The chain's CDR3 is CAWTPGEGQPQHF. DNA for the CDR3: TGTGCCTGGACACCGGGAGAAGGGCAGCCCCAGCATTTT.

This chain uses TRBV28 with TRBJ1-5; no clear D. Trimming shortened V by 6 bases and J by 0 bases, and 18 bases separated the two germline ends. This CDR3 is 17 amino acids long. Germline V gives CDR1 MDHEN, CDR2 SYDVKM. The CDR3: CASRQRTLTYSNQPQHF. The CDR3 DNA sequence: TGTGCCAGCAGACAGCGGACGCTTACCTATAGCAATCAGCCCCAGCATTTT.

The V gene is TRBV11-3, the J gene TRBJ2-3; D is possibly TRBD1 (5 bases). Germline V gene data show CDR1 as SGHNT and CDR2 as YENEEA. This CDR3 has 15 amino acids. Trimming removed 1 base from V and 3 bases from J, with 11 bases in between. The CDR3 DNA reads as TGTGCCAGCAGCTTAGCTGTGGGGCTAACAGATACGCAGTATTTT. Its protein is CASSLAVGLTDTQYF.

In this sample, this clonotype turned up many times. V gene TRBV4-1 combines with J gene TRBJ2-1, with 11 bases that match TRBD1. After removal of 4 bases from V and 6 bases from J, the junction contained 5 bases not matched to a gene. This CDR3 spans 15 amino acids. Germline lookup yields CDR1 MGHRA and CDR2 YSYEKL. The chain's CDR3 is CASSRGGTGGNEQFF. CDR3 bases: TGCGCCAGCAGCCGGGGGGGGACAGGGGGCAATGAGCAGTTCTTC.

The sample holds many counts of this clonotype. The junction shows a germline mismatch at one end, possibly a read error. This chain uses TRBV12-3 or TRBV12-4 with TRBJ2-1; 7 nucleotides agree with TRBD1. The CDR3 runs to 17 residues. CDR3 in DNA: TGTGCCAGCAGTTCCCTTGAGGGGGCCTCCTCCTACAATAAGCAGTTCTTC. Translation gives CASSSLEGASSYNKQFF.

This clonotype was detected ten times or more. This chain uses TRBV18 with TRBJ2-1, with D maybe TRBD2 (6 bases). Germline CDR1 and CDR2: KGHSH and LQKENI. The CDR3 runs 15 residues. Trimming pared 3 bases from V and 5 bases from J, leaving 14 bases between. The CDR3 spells CASSPWDSGDNEQFF. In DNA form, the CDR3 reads TGTGCCAGCTCACCCTGGGACTCTGGAGACAATGAGCAGTTCTTC.

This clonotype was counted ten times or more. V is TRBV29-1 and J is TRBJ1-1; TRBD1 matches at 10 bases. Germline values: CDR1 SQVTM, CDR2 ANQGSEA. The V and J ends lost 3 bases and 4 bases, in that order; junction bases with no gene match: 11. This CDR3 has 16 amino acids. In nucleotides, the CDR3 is TGCAGCGTTGAGATCTGGGACAGGGGTTCTGGCACTGAAGCTTTCTTT. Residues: CSVEIWDRGSGTEAFF.

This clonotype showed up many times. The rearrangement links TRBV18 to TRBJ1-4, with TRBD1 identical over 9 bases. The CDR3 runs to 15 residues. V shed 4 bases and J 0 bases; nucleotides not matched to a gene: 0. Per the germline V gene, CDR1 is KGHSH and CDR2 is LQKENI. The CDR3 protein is CASSRQGATNEKLFF. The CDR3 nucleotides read TGTGCCAGCTCACGACAGGGGGCAACTAATGAAAAACTGTTTTTT.

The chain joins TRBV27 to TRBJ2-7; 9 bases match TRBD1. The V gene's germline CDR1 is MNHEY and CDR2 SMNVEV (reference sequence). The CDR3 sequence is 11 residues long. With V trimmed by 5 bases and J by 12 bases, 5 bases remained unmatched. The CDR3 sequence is CASSIGTGTYF. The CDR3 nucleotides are TGTGCCAGCAGTATTGGGACAGGGACGTACTTC.

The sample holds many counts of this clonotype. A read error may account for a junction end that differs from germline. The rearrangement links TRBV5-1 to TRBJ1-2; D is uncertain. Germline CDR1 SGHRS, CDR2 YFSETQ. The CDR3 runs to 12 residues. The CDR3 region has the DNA TGTGCCAGCAGCTTGGTACAGTATGGCTACACCTTC. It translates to CASSLVQYGYTF.

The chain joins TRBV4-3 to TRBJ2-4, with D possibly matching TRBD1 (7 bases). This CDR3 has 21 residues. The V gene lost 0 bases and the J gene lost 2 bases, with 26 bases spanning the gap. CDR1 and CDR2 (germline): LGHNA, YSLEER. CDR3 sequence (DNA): TGCGCCAGCAGCCAAGATGTCCCCTCTTGGCCGGCAGGGGGGACCAAAAACATTCAGTACTTC. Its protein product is CASSQDVPSWPAGGTKNIQYF.

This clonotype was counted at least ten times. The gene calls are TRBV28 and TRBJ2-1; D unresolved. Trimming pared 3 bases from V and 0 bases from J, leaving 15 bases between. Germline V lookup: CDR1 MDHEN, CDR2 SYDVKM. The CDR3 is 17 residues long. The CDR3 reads CASSLILKVNSYNEQFF. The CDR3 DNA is TGTGCCAGCAGTTTGATTCTCAAGGTTAACTCCTACAATGAGCAGTTCTTC.